Listed here are 28 T cell receptor beta chains from one sample, sequenced in a study of cytomegalovirus exposure and HLA in healthy donors. PCR was performed using 60 Vbeta and 13 Jbeta primers. TCRdb's copy holds only in-frame clones and misses some; the assay was immunoSEQ multiplex PCR. The sample records 75,000 to 80,000 clones, about 66% being singletons. Specimen: PBMCs. These receptors came from a man in his 60s in good health and CMV-seropositive.

The CDR3 region has the DNA TGTGCCAGCAGCACCGGGACAGAACTGAACGAGCAGTACTTC. As protein: CASSTGTELNEQYF. The chain carries TRBV5-4 and TRBJ2-7; 7 bases align to TRBD1. Germline CDR1 is SGHNT and CDR2 is YYREEE (reference sequence). The CDR3 covers 14 residues. J gave up 5 bases and V 4 bases, and 9 bases lay outside the gene matches.

V gene TRBV2 combines with J gene TRBJ1-5, with D possibly TRBD1 on 6 matching bases. V was trimmed by 6 bases and J by 0 bases, leaving 12 bases between them. Looked up from germline, CDR1 is SNHLY and CDR2 is FYNNEI. This CDR3 is 15 amino acids long. For the CDR3, the DNA is TGTGCCAGCAGAACCGGGACAAGTAGCAATCAGCCCCAGCATTTT. This codes for CASRTGTSSNQPQHF.

This clone was detected a few times. This sequence joins TRBV7-2 and TRBJ2-7; D gene uncertain. From germline, CDR1 is SGHTA and CDR2 FQGNSA. The CDR3 length is 15 residues. Trimming removed 5 bases at V and 2 bases at J, with 16 bases between. The CDR3 reads CASSPRPALTYEQYF. CDR3 bases: TGTGCCAGCAGCCCTAGGCCGGCCCTCACCTACGAGCAGTACTTC.

The chain has TRBV4-2 and TRBJ2-3; perhaps TRBD2 as D (7 bases). Trimming removed 4 bases at V and 0 bases at J, with 26 bases between. CDR3 length: 20 amino acids. Per the germline V gene, CDR1 is LGHNA and CDR2 is YNFKEQ. The CDR3 nucleotides are TGTGCCAGCAGCCCGGACTGGGCGGGGGCCGGAGCCAGTAGCACAGATACGCAGTATTTT. Translated, it gives CASSPDWAGAGASSTDTQYF.

This clone has a handful of counts. CDR3 coding DNA: TGCGCCAGCAGCTTGGAGGTAGCGGGAGGATGGGAGACCCAGTACTTC. This translates into CASSLEVAGGWETQYF. The rearrangement uses TRBV5-1 and TRBJ2-5; 10 bases are shared with TRBD2. With 0 bases clipped from V and 5 bases from J, the junction kept 7 bases outside the gene matches. Germline V gives CDR1 SGHRS, CDR2 YFSETQ. This CDR3 is built from 16 residues. Looking up the rest from reference TRBV5-1 and TRBJ2-5 gives the full variable domain: KAGVTQTPRYLIKTRGQQVTLSCSPISGHRSVSWYQQTPGQGLQFLFEYFSETQRNKGNFPGRFSGRQFSNSRSEMNVSTLELGDSALYLCASSLEVAGGWETQYFGPGTRLLVL.

This clone was found a few times. V usage is TRBV11-3 and J usage is TRBJ2-1, with 7 bases matching TRBD1. V shed 5 bases, J shed 6 bases, and the junction held 7 bases outside the gene matches. Germline loops: CDR1 SGHNT, CDR2 YENEEA. CDR3 size: 14 residues. The CDR3 is CASSASTGINEQFF. CDR3 bases: TGTGCCAGCAGCGCCTCGACAGGGATCAATGAGCAGTTCTTC. The full variable domain, completed using reference TRBV11-3 and TRBJ2-1, is EAGVVQSPRYKIIEKKQPVAFWCNPISGHNTLYWYLQNLGQGPELLIRYENEEAVDDSQLPKDRFSAERLKGVDSTLKIQPAELGDSAVYLCASSASTGINEQFFGPGTRLTVL.

V is TRBV4-2 and J is TRBJ2-1, with 12 bases identical to TRBD2. CDR1 LGHNA and CDR2 YNFKEQ come from the germline V gene. V lost 1 base and J lost 8; bases outside the gene matches: 3. This CDR3 contains 15 residues. Here the CDR3 reads CASSQGTSGADEQFF. The CDR3 nucleotides are TGTGCCAGCAGCCAAGGGACTAGCGGGGCGGATGAGCAGTTCTTC.

The J gene is TRBJ2-3, the V gene TRBV5-1, with D perhaps TRBD2 (5 bases). The germline V gene encodes CDR1 SGHRS and CDR2 YFSETQ. CDR3 size: 15 residues. Trimming took off 4 bases at V and 0 bases at J, with 12 bases between the two ends. The CDR3 DNA reads TGCGCCAGCAGCCGAGGGAACCCTAGCACAGATACGCAGTATTTT. Translating gives CASSRGNPSTDTQYF.

This clone was detected only once. The J gene is TRBJ2-2, the V gene TRBV13, with no clear D. Germline-derived CDR1 and CDR2 are PRHDT and FYEKMQ (reference sequence). CDR3 length equals 15 residues. Trimming cost V 0 bases and J 4 bases, with 9 bases left between them. The CDR3 here is CASSLGASPTGELFF. CDR3 DNA sequence: TGTGCCAGCAGCTTAGGCGCTAGTCCCACCGGGGAGCTGTTTTTT.

On this clone itself: One end of the junction fails to match germline, which may point to a read error. This chain uses TRBV7-9 with TRBJ2-7; D call uncertain. This CDR3 contains 14 residues. CDR1 and CDR2 from the germline V gene are SEHNR and FQNEAQ (reference sequence). CDR3 amino acids: CSSSSQRLLYEQYF. The CDR3 DNA is TGTTCCAGCAGCTCCCAGCGTCTTCTCTACGAGCAGTACTTC.

Here the CDR3 DNA reads TGTGCCAGCAGCCCCAGGGGGAACGGGAATGAAAAACTGTTTTTT. Protein: CASSPRGNGNEKLFF. The chain uses TRBV6-5 and TRBJ1-4; 7 nucleotides line up with TRBD1. Germline CDR1 MNHEY, CDR2 SVGAGI. The CDR3 covers 15 residues. Trimming removed 6 bases from V and 5 bases from J; junction bases left unmatched: 9.

The gene calls are TRBV7-9 and TRBJ1-1, with 10 bases aligning to TRBD1. This CDR3 spans 14 amino acids. J gave up 11 bases and V 6 bases, and 12 bases lay outside the gene matches. The germline gives CDR1 SEHNR, CDR2 FQNEAQ (reference sequence). CDR3 amino acids: CASRPGQGNPRAFF. The CDR3 DNA sequence: TGTGCCAGCAGGCCGGGACAGGGGAACCCCAGGGCTTTCTTT.

The chain links TRBV27 to TRBJ2-1; TRBD1 matches at 10 bases. CDR3 length equals 15 residues. In germline, CDR1 is MNHEY, CDR2 SMNVEV (reference sequence). V shed 6 bases, J shed 7 bases, and the junction held 9 bases outside the gene matches. The CDR3 nucleotides read TGTGCCAGCAGAACCGGGACAGGGGTGACGAATGAGCAGTTCTTC. Residues: CASRTGTGVTNEQFF.

The V call is TRBV18, the J call TRBJ2-3; D is ambiguous. V was cut by 2 bases and J by 0 bases, with 9 bases left in between. Looked up from germline, CDR1 is KGHSH and CDR2 is LQKENI. This CDR3 is built from 15 residues. CDR3 amino acids: CASSPFGRSTDTQYF. CDR3 nucleotides: TGTGCCAGCTCACCATTTGGCAGAAGCACAGATACGCAGTATTTT.

The chain employs TRBV5-1 and TRBJ2-3; TRBD2 matches at 10 bases. CDR3 length: 15 residues. V shed 2 bases, J shed 0 bases, and the junction held 0 bases outside the gene matches. CDR1 is SGHRS, CDR2 YFSETQ, per germline. This CDR3 reads CASSLLAGSTDTQYF. The CDR3 DNA sequence: TGCGCCAGCAGCTTACTAGCGGGGAGCACAGATACGCAGTATTTT.

The chain combines TRBV25-1 with TRBJ2-5, with 12 bases fitting TRBD1. The J call could be wrong; TRBJ2-7 is a better fit for the DNA end. This CDR3 spans 17 amino acids. The germline CDR1 and CDR2 sequences are MGHDK and SYGVNS. The CDR3 DNA follows: TGTGCCAGCAGTGATCGAGGAAGTGGGACAGGGGGCCACGAGCAGTACTTC. Encoded protein: CASSDRGSGTGGHEQYF.

The chain is built from TRBV18 and TRBJ1-4; 8 bases line up with TRBD1. This CDR3 contains 19 residues. Germline V gene lookup returns CDR1 KGHSH and CDR2 LQKENI. Germline trimming cut 2 bases from V and 0 bases from J; bases unmatched to any gene: 11. The CDR3 nucleotides are TGTGCCAGCTCACCAAAGGGGACAGGTGACCCTGCAACTAATGAAAAACTGTTTTTT. Its translation: CASSPKGTGDPATNEKLFF.

This clone was recorded a few times. The CDR3 loop reads CASKATGGLITEAFF. The DNA for the CDR3 is TGTGCCAGCAAGGCGACAGGGGGCTTAATCACTGAAGCTTTCTTT. This sequence joins TRBV6-1 and TRBJ1-1; 10 positions match TRBD1. Germline-derived CDR1 and CDR2 are MNHNS and SASEGT. The junction had 9 bases not matched to a gene; V was cut back by 7 bases and J by 4 bases. The CDR3 extends over 15 amino acids.

The chain recombines TRBV7-8 with TRBJ2-7; 7 nucleotides line up with TRBD1. Germline CDR1 and CDR2: SGHVS and FQNEAQ. V gave up 2 bases and J gave up 3 bases; unmatched junction bases: 10. The CDR3 extends over 16 amino acids. The CDR3 sequence is CASSLTRQGPYYEQYF. The CDR3 coding sequence is TGTGCCAGCAGCTTAACTAGACAGGGCCCCTACTACGAGCAGTACTTC.

This clone was counted only a few times. The chain is built from TRBV7-8 and TRBJ2-1, with D possibly matching TRBD2 (5 bases). This CDR3 is 16 amino acids long. Germline V gene data show CDR1 as SGHVS and CDR2 as FQNEAQ. V lost 2 bases, J lost 6 bases, and 17 bases lay in between. In DNA form, the CDR3 reads TGTGCCAGCAGCTTAATGATGAGCGGAGCTAGCAATGAGCAGTTCTTC. It encodes CASSLMMSGASNEQFF.

A word on this clone: Other DNA sequences of this sample code for an identical CDR3. This chain uses TRBV9 with TRBJ1-1, with D tentatively TRBD1 (6 bases). The V gene's germline CDR1 is SGDLS and CDR2 YYNGEE. V was trimmed by 3 bases and J by 5 bases, leaving 17 bases between them. The CDR3 runs 15 residues. The CDR3 loop is CASSASTGQGTEAFF. The CDR3 DNA reads as TGTGCCAGCAGCGCCTCGACGGGGCAGGGGACTGAAGCTTTCTTT.

The chain employs TRBV11-2 and TRBJ2-2; 7 bases map to TRBD1. Trimming removed 4 bases from V and 7 bases from J; junction bases left unmatched: 9. This CDR3 region has 15 residues. The germline gives CDR1 SGHAT, CDR2 FQNNGV. The CDR3 DNA reads TGTGCCAGCAGCTCTGAGACAGGGATGGTCGGGGAGCTGTTTTTT. Its protein is CASSSETGMVGELFF.

The chain combines TRBV18 with TRBJ2-7; 12 nucleotides match TRBD1. Germline-derived CDR1 and CDR2 are KGHSH and LQKENI. The CDR3 is 15 amino acids. J was trimmed by 7 bases and V by 2 bases; bases with no gene match: 6. The CDR3 coding sequence is TGTGCCAGCTCACCATCGGGACAGGGGGCGCGAGAGCAGTACTTC. Residues: CASSPSGQGAREQYF.

The chain is built from TRBV5-1 and TRBJ2-7, with 8 nucleotides matching TRBD2. This CDR3 has 14 residues. Germline V gene sequence: CDR1 SGHRS, CDR2 YFSETQ. The J segment lost 7 bases and the V segment lost 6 bases, leaving 12 bases of the junction unmatched. CDR3 loop: CASKKAGGFGEQYF. The CDR3 DNA sequence: TGCGCCAGCAAAAAGGCGGGGGGCTTTGGGGAGCAGTACTTC.

V is TRBV30 and J is TRBJ2-5; 7 bases align to TRBD1. The CDR3 has 15 amino acids. Trimming removed 3 bases from V and 0 bases from J; junction bases left unmatched: 7. Per the germline V gene, CDR1 is GTSNPN and CDR2 is SVGIG (reference sequence). CDR3: CAWRPGQTYQETQYF. Written as DNA, the CDR3 is TGTGCCTGGAGGCCGGGACAGACGTACCAAGAGACCCAGTACTTC. Filled out from reference TRBV30 and TRBJ2-5, the complete variable domain reads SQTIHQWPATLVQPVGSPLSLECTVEGTSNPNLYWYRQAAGRGLQLLFYSVGIGQISSEVPQNLSASRPQDRQFILSSKKLLLSDSGFYLCAWRPGQTYQETQYFGPGTRLLVL.

As to this clone: At one end, the junction sequence differs from germline, possibly due to a read error. V usage is TRBV20-1 and J usage is TRBJ1-1; D is perhaps TRBD1 (5 bases). This CDR3 is 11 amino acids long. Germline CDR1 is DFQATT and CDR2 is SNEGSKA (reference sequence). DNA of the CDR3: TGCAGTGCTGGAGCGGACACTGAAGCTCTCTTT. Translating it yields CSAGADTEALF.

DNA for the CDR3: TGTGCCAGCAAGACCGACAGGGCTGCAGAGACCCAGTACTTC. Protein product: CASKTDRAAETQYF. J is TRBJ2-5 and V is TRBV2, with TRBD1 identical over 7 bases. This CDR3 spans 14 amino acids. Trimming removed 7 bases from V and 4 bases from J; junction bases left unmatched: 9. From germline, CDR1 is SNHLY and CDR2 FYNNEI.

The chain is built from TRBV4-2 and TRBJ1-2, with D perhaps matching TRBD1 (5 bases). V gave up 0 bases and J gave up 7 bases, with 12 bases separating them. Germline CDR1 and CDR2: LGHNA and YNFKEQ. The CDR3 has 14 residues. In DNA, the CDR3 is TGTGCCAGCAGCCAAGAACAGCGGGGACCTGGCTACACCTTC. Translated, it gives CASSQEQRGPGYTF.